This T cell receptor (beta chain) stems from a study of T cell responses to AZD1222 COVID-19 vaccine. Whole-study findings and limits: Recipients of two AZD1222 doses showed rising Spike-specific TCR breadth and depth. Reports indicate that nearly half of spike-specific TCRs are directed at unmutated variant regions.

V lost 7 bases, J lost 10 bases, and 11 bases lay in between. This CDR3 region has 12 residues. Profiling relied on immunoSEQ multiplex PCR, and the TCRdb table lists in-frame clones only, not all of them. Among 100,000 to 120,000 clones, around 84% were seen once, and the ten largest hold about 3.3%. With regard to this clone: Its specificity is not known.

V usage is TRBV12-3 or TRBV12-4 and J usage is TRBJ1-6; D gene ambiguous. The sequences come from peripheral blood, collected on day 0 of AZD1222 vaccination. The TCR originated in an adult in good health. In DNA form, the CDR3 reads TGTGCCAGCACCGTGAGGCGATCACCCCTCCACTTT. This encodes CASTVRRSPLHF.